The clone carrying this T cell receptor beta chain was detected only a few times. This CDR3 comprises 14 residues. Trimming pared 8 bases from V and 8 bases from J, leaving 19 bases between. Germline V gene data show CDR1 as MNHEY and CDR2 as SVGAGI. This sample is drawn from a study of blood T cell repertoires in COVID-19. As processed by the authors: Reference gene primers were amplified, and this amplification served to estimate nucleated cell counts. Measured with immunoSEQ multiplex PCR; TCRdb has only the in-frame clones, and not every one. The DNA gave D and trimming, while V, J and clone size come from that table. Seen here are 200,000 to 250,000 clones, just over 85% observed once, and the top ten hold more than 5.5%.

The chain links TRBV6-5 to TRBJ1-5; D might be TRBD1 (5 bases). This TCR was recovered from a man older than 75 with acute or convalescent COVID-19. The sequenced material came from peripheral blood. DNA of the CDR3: TGTGCCAGCGACCCTAACCAGGGCGGCAAGCCCCAGCATTTT. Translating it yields CASDPNQGGKPQHF.